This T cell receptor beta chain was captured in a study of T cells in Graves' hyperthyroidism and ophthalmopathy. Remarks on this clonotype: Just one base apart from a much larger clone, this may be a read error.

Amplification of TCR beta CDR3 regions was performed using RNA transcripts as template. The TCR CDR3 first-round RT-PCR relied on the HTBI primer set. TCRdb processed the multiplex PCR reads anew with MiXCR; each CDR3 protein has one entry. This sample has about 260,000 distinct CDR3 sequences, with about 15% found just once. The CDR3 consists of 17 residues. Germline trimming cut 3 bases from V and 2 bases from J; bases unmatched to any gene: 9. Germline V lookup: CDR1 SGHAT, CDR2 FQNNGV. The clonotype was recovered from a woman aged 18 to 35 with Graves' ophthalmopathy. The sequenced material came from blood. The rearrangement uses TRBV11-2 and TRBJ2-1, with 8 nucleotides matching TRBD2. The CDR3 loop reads CASSLCSGRGTYNEQFF. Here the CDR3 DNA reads TGTGCCAGCAGCTTGTGCAGCGGGAGAGGGACCTACAATGAGCAGTTCTTC.